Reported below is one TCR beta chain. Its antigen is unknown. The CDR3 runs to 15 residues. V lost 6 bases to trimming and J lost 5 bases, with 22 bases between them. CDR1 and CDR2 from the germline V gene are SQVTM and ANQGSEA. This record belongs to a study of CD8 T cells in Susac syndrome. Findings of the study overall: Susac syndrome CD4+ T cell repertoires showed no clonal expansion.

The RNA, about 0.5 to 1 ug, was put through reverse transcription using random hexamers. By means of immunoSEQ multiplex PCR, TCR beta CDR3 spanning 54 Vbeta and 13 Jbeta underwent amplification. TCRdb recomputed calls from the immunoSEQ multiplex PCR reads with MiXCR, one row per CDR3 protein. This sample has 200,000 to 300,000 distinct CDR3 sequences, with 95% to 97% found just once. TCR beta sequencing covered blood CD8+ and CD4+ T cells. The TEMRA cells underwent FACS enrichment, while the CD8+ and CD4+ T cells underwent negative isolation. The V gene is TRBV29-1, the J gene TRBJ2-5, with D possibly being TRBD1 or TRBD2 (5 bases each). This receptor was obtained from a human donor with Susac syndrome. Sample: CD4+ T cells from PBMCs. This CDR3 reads CSVPTRGSKSETQYF. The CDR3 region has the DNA TGCAGCGTCCCCACCCGGGGCTCTAAAAGTGAGACCCAGTACTTC.